This is a list of T cell receptor beta chains from one sample in a study of shared T cell receptors in the human thymus. The table came from immunoSEQ multiplex PCR; TCRdb's copy has only in-frame clones and leaves some out. The data hold hundreds of thousands of clones, with around 95% observed a single time. Material: thymocytes. Receptors were obtained from a human donor. CDR3s include the opening cysteine and the closing phenylalanine or tryptophan. A D gene is named only where the DNA matches it firmly. Clone size is stated in some rows and not others, as once, few, many or a class when expanded.

>TRBJ2-3|TRBV11-3|TRBD2|-
TGTGCCAGCACCCCTCCTAGCGGGAGTCAAGATACGCAGTATTTT
CASTPPSGSQDTQYF
>TRBJ2-7|TRBV19|-|once
TGTGCCAGTAGTATCCCAGGGAACCTCTACGAGCAGTACTTC
CASSIPGNLYEQYF
>TRBJ2-1|TRBV9|TRBD2|-
TGTGCCAGCAGCGTAGTGGAGCGGGAGGGGGGCTCCTACAATGAGCAGTTCTTC
CASSVVEREGGSYNEQFF
>TRBJ2-2|TRBV7-4|TRBD2|-
TGTGCCAGCAGCTTCGTATCACTAGCGGCGAACACCGGGGAGCTGTTTTTT
CASSFVSLAANTGELFF
>TRBJ2-7|TRBV2|TRBD1|-
TGTGCCAGCAGTGGGGATCGTTGGAACCGGGACAGGGCCTCCTACGAGCAGTACTTC
CASSGDRWNRDRASYEQYF
>TRBJ1-2|TRBV28|-|-
TGTGCCAGCAACAGGGAGGGTGGCTACACCTTC
CASNREGGYTF
>TRBJ1-1|TRBV7-2|TRBD1|-
TGTGCCAGCAGAGACCCCGGGACAGAGCCGAACACTGAAGCTTTCTTT
CASRDPGTEPNTEAFF
>TRBJ1-4|TRBV19|TRBD1|-
TGTGCCAGTAGCCGTTACGACAGGGTCGGCAATGAAAAACTGTTTTTT
CASSRYDRVGNEKLFF
>TRBJ2-7|TRBV7-9|-|-
TGTGCCAGCAGCTCCCCAGGGAGCTCCTACGAGCAGTACTTC
CASSSPGSSYEQYF
>TRBJ2-1|TRBV5-1|-|-
TGCGCCAGCAGCTGGCGACCGGGCAATGAGCAGTTCTTC
CASSWRPGNEQFF
>TRBJ2-7|TRBV30|-|-
TGTGCCTCGAAGGGGGAGAGGGCTAGCGGTCCCCCAACGGACGAGCAGTACTTC
CASKGERASGPPTDEQYF
>TRBJ1-5|TRBV27|-|-
TGTGCCAGCAGTTTAAAGGGGGATCAGCCCCAGCATTTT
CASSLKGDQPQHF
>TRBJ2-4|TRBV28|-|once
TGTGCCAGCAGCAGTAACAGGTTTGGCAAAAACATTCAGTACTTC
CASSSNRFGKNIQYF
>TRBJ2-7|TRBV5-1|TRBD1|-
TGCGCCAGCAGCATCTCCGGACAGGGGTGGCCTTCCGAGCAGTACTTC
CASSISGQGWPSEQYF
>TRBJ2-5|TRBV27|TRBD2|-
TGTGCCAGCACCCCCACTAGCGGGACGTACCAAGAGACCCAGTACTTC
CASTPTSGTYQETQYF
>TRBJ2-6|TRBV19|-|-
TGTGCCAGTAGTATAAGGAGCCAGGCCCGCTCTGGGGCCAACGTCCTGACTTTC
CASSIRSQARSGANVLTF
>TRBJ2-7|TRBV7-9|TRBD2|-
TGTGCCAGCAGCTCACCTCCAACTAGCGGGTATTACGAGCAGTACTTC
CASSSPPTSGYYEQYF
>TRBJ1-3|TRBV30|-|-
TGTGCCTGGAGTCTCCCCCCACTCGAGAGCTCTGGAAACACCATATATTTT
CAWSLPPLESSGNTIYF
>TRBJ2-1|TRBV6-1|-|once
TGTGCCAGCAGTGTCAAACCTTACAATGAGCAGTTCTTC
CASSVKPYNEQFF
>TRBJ2-1|TRBV10-3|TRBD2|-
TGTGCCATCAGTGAGAGGGACTACTCTAAGTTCTTC
CAISERDYSKFF
>TRBJ2-1|TRBV2|-|-
TGTGCCAGCCGCAACCCCATCACTGTAATTTACAATGAGCAGTTCTTC
CASRNPITVIYNEQFF
>TRBJ2-7|TRBV27|TRBD1|-
TGTGCCAGCACCAAAATTGGGGCAGGGGGCGATCGGATGAGCTACGAGCAGTACTTC
CASTKIGAGGDRMSYEQYF
>TRBJ2-7|TRBV11-2|TRBD2|-
TGTGCCAGCAGCTTAAGACTAGCGGGAGCGCCCGAAGCCTACGAGCAGTACTTC
CASSLRLAGAPEAYEQYF
>TRBJ1-1|TRBV6-1|TRBD1|-
TGTGCCAGCAGTGAAGCCCCAGGGGGGGGGATGAACACTGAAGCTTTCTTT
CASSEAPGGGMNTEAFF
>TRBJ2-1|TRBV4-2|TRBD2|-
TGTGCCAGCAGCCAAGAAGCTAGCGGGAGAGATGAGCAGTTCTTC
CASSQEASGRDEQFF
>TRBJ2-2|TRBV7-2|TRBD2|-
TGTGCCAGCGGGGGCGGGACTAGCGGAAGTAACACCGGGGAGCTGTTTTTT
CASGGGTSGSNTGELFF
>TRBJ2-5|TRBV27|TRBD2|-
TGTGCCAGCAGTTCCATTGGGACTAGCGGGGGGAAGACCCAGTACTTC
CASSSIGTSGGKTQYF
>TRBJ1-2|TRBV19|TRBD1|-
TGTGCCAGTAGTCGGACAGGCCCCTATGGCTACACCTTC
CASSRTGPYGYTF